Shown below are 30 T cell receptor beta chains from a single sample sequenced in a study of OX40 agonist ivuxolimab in advanced cancers. The library came from the immunoSEQ multiplex PCR assay. TCRdb took over this immuneACCESS table, retaining in-frame rearrangements with V and J assigned. Such tables are incomplete; in checked studies, under half of the missing clones stem from an unresolved V gene, and the remainder is unexplained. In this sample the table shows over 100,000 clones, roughly nine tenths of which occur a single time. The top ten hold about 1.1% of the sample. Sequencing was performed on CD4+ or CD8+ T cells sorted from blood, taken in a trial of the OX40 agonist ivuxolimab. The receptors here all came from an adult with an advanced solid tumor such as melanoma, head and neck, liver or kidney cancer.

The chain employs TRBV7-3 and TRBJ2-1, with TRBD1 matching over 7 bases. Germline assignment: CDR1 SGHTA and CDR2 FQGTGA. The CDR3 contains 14 residues. With V trimmed by 7 bases and J by 9 bases, 12 bases remained unmatched. The CDR3 is CASTYFQGVGEQFF. CDR3 bases: TGTGCCAGCACCTACTTCCAGGGGGTTGGTGAGCAGTTCTTC.

J is TRBJ1-1 and V is TRBV6-6; D perhaps matches TRBD1 (5 bases). The CDR3 sequence is 14 residues long. CDR1 is MNHNY, CDR2 SVGAGI, per germline (reference sequence). V was cut by 0 bases and J by 4 bases, with 9 bases left in between. The CDR3 loop reads CASSYSGEGTEAFF. The CDR3 bases are TGTGCCAGCAGTTACTCAGGGGAGGGCACTGAAGCTTTCTTT.

The V gene is TRBV6-5, the J gene TRBJ1-2; weak D call: TRBD1 (6 bases). The CDR3 runs to 14 residues. Per germline, CDR1 MNHEY and CDR2 SVGAGI. Trimming shortened V by 6 bases and J by 4 bases, and 15 bases separated the two germline ends. The CDR3 DNA sequence: TGTGCCAGCAGCCCTGACAGGCCATCCTATGGCTACACCTTC. As protein: CASSPDRPSYGYTF.

The chain has TRBV5-4 and TRBJ2-1; D is undetermined. CDR1 is SGHNT, CDR2 YYREEE, per germline (reference sequence). Trimming took 3 bases from V and 0 from J, leaving 10 bases between them. The CDR3 sequence is 15 residues long. The CDR3 spells CASSSRQNSYNEQFF. The CDR3 DNA follows: TGTGCCAGCAGCTCGCGGCAGAACTCCTACAATGAGCAGTTCTTC.

The genes are TRBV7-3 and TRBJ2-6; D possibly corresponds to TRBD1 (5 bases). Trimming shortened V by 1 base and J by 2 bases, and 6 bases separated the two germline ends. Germline lookup yields CDR1 SGHTA and CDR2 FQGTGA. The CDR3 runs to 15 residues. CDR3 protein: CASSLSRAGANVLTF. The CDR3 DNA reads as TGTGCCAGCAGCTTAAGCAGGGCTGGGGCCAACGTCCTGACTTTC.

The chain has TRBV5-1 and TRBJ2-7; no reliable D call. The CDR3 loop spans 13 amino acids. Trimming removed 4 bases at V and 4 bases at J, with 12 bases between. Germline CDR1 is SGHRS and CDR2 is YFSETQ. The CDR3: CASSHDDRYEQYF. As DNA, the CDR3 is TGCGCCAGCAGCCACGATGATCGTTACGAGCAGTACTTC.

This rearrangement joins TRBV2 to TRBJ1-5; D remains ambiguous. Germline V lookup: CDR1 SNHLY, CDR2 FYNNEI. The CDR3 runs to 14 residues. V lost 6 bases to trimming and J lost 5 bases, with 14 bases between them. CDR3 region: CASSAGALDQPQHF. The CDR3 nucleotides read TGTGCCAGCAGCGCTGGAGCGCTGGATCAGCCCCAGCATTTT. Supplemented by reference TRBV2 and TRBJ1-5, the full variable domain reads EPEVTQTPSHQVTQMGQEVILRCVPISNHLYFYWYRQILGQKVEFLVSFYNNEISEKSEIFDDQFSVERPDGSNFTLKIRSTKLEDSAMYFCASSAGALDQPQHFGDGTRLSIL.

The chain recombines TRBV6-6 with TRBJ1-2; 10 positions match TRBD1. V shed 4 bases and J 7 bases; nucleotides not matched to a gene: 9. This CDR3 region has 15 residues. CDR1 is MNHNY and CDR2 is SVGAGI in the germline V gene (reference sequence). CDR3 protein: CASSSWTGGSPGYTF. DNA of the CDR3: TGTGCCAGCAGTTCCTGGACAGGGGGGTCGCCTGGCTACACCTTC.

The chain joins TRBV9 to TRBJ2-3; D remains unclear. Germline CDR1 reads SGDLS; CDR2 reads YYNGEE. This CDR3 region has 14 residues. V was cut by 0 bases and J by 3 bases, with 8 bases left in between. CDR3 protein: CASSVVGQTDTQYF. The CDR3 DNA reads TGTGCCAGCAGCGTAGTTGGGCAGACAGATACGCAGTATTTT.

The CDR3 nucleotides are TGTGCCAGCAAGGACCAAAGGATCGGGACCCAGTACTTC. It yields the protein CASKDQRIGTQYF. V and J are TRBV6-1 and TRBJ2-5; D remains unclear. Between the trimmed V and J ends, which lost 7 bases and 7 bases, there was a span of 16 bases. This CDR3 is built from 13 residues. Germline CDR1 reads MNHNS; CDR2 reads SASEGT.

This chain uses TRBV19 with TRBJ2-5, with 10 bases aligning to TRBD2. V shed 4 bases, J shed 5 bases, and the junction held 10 bases outside the gene matches. This CDR3 has 16 residues. The germline gives CDR1 LNHDA, CDR2 SQIVND (reference sequence). The CDR3 loop is CASSTRLAGGRETQYF. CDR3 bases: TGTGCCAGTAGTACGCGACTAGCGGGCGGTCGGGAGACCCAGTACTTC.

V usage is TRBV5-1 and J usage is TRBJ2-7, with 7 bases matching TRBD1. Germline CDR1 reads SGHRS; CDR2 reads YFSETQ. The V segment lost 2 bases and the J segment 2 bases; nucleotides outside the gene matches: 7. The length of the CDR3 is 15 residues. The CDR3 loop is CASSLWTGPAYEQYF. The CDR3 DNA reads TGCGCCAGCAGCTTATGGACAGGACCCGCCTACGAGCAGTACTTC.

The V call is TRBV5-1, the J call TRBJ2-1; D gene ambiguous. V dropped 3 bases and J dropped 4 bases, with 8 bases sitting between them. The germline gives CDR1 SGHRS, CDR2 YFSETQ. The CDR3 length is 13 residues. The CDR3 protein is CASSSDLYNEQFF. The CDR3 DNA is TGCGCCAGCAGCTCCGACCTGTACAATGAGCAGTTCTTC.

The chain uses TRBV9 and TRBJ2-1; 7 bases map to TRBD2. The CDR3 contains 17 residues. With 0 bases clipped from V and 6 bases from J, the junction kept 12 bases outside the gene matches. Germline V gene lookup returns CDR1 SGDLS and CDR2 YYNGEE. CDR3 coding DNA: TGTGCCAGCAGCGTAGCCCCAACCAGACTAGCAGGCAATGAGCAGTTCTTC. This translates into CASSVAPTRLAGNEQFF.

The chain combines TRBV7-6 with TRBJ2-5; D is possibly TRBD2 (6 bases). In germline, CDR1 is SGHVS, CDR2 FNYEAQ. The CDR3 totals 15 residues. V lost 3 bases and J 1 base, leaving 12 bases between the germline ends. This chain's CDR3 is CASSLGGIGQETQYF. CDR3 coding DNA: TGTGCCAGCAGCTTGGGGGGAATTGGCCAAGAGACCCAGTACTTC.

The rearrangement uses TRBV7-8 and TRBJ2-7, with 8 bases aligning to TRBD1. CDR3 length equals 13 residues. Trimming cost V 0 bases and J 10 bases; bases outside gene matches: 5. Per germline, CDR1 SGHVS and CDR2 FQNEAQ. Here the CDR3 DNA reads TGTGCCAGCAGCTTAGCCCTGGACAGGGCTCAGTACTTC. Its protein is CASSLALDRAQYF.

This chain links TRBV5-1 with TRBJ1-2, with D maybe TRBD1 (6 bases). Germline values: CDR1 SGHRS, CDR2 YFSETQ. The CDR3 runs 14 residues. Trimming removed 4 bases at V and 1 base at J, with 11 bases between. The CDR3 loop reads CASSMDRSNYGYTF. The DNA for the CDR3 is TGCGCCAGCAGCATGGACAGAAGTAACTATGGCTACACCTTC.

This chain links TRBV28 with TRBJ2-5; D is ambiguous. Trimming cost V 6 bases and J 9 bases, with 14 bases left between them. CDR1 is MDHEN, CDR2 SYDVKM, per germline. The CDR3 has 12 residues. The chain's CDR3 is CASSLLHQPQYF. The CDR3 DNA follows: TGTGCCAGCAGCCTCCTTCACCAACCCCAGTACTTC.

Only one count was recorded for this clone. This chain links TRBV27 with TRBJ2-1; TRBD1 matches 11 bases. CDR3 size: 17 residues. With V trimmed by 0 bases and J by 8 bases, 9 bases remained unmatched. Looked up from germline, CDR1 is MNHEY and CDR2 is SMNVEV (reference sequence). The CDR3, as DNA: TGTGCCAGCAGTTTATCTCGAAGGACAGGGGGCATACATGAGCAGTTCTTC. It yields the protein CASSLSRRTGGIHEQFF.

This clone was seen only once. Sequence at one end of the junction differs from germline and may be a read error. The chain employs TRBV7-8 and TRBJ2-1, with TRBD2 matching 12 bases. The germline gives CDR1 SGHVS, CDR2 FQNEAQ. The CDR3 extends over 13 amino acids. As DNA, the CDR3 is TGTGCCAGCAGCTTACCCGACGGACTAGCGGGGATCTTC. This translates into CASSLPDGLAGIF.

The sample holds a few counts of this clone. The rearrangement uses TRBV7-3 and TRBJ1-1; D call uncertain. This CDR3 is built from 13 residues. The V and J ends lost 3 bases and 5 bases respectively, with 10 bases between them. Looked up from germline, CDR1 is SGHTA and CDR2 is FQGTGA. The CDR3 coding sequence is TGTGCCAGCAGCTTTTTCAGTGAGACTGAAGCTTTCTTT. Its translation: CASSFFSETEAFF.

The V gene is TRBV10-3, the J gene TRBJ1-1; a weak D match, TRBD1 (5 bases). Trimming took off 4 bases at V and 7 bases at J, with 10 bases between the two ends. Germline V gene sequence: CDR1 ENHRY, CDR2 SYGVKD. CDR3 size: 12 residues. The CDR3 coding sequence is TGTGCCATCAGTGTTTCTGACAGTGAAGCTTTCTTT. It is translated as CAISVSDSEAFF.

This chain connects TRBV6-1 to TRBJ2-7; D ambiguous. The CDR3 contains 13 residues. Trimming took 10 bases from V and 2 from J, leaving 15 bases between them. CDR1 and CDR2 (germline): MNHNS, SASEGT. CDR3 in amino acids: CANLPTEAYEQYF. The CDR3 coding sequence is TGTGCCAACCTACCGACGGAAGCCTACGAGCAGTACTTC.

This sequence joins TRBV4-3 and TRBJ1-3, with TRBD1 as a possible D gene (5 bases). CDR1 and CDR2 from the germline V gene are LGHNA and YSLEER. The ends were cut back, 0 bases at V and 0 bases at J, with 15 bases in the middle. The CDR3 runs 18 residues. Here the CDR3 reads CASSQDRGGTISGNTIYF. The CDR3 bases are TGCGCCAGCAGCCAAGATCGGGGCGGAACAATCTCTGGAAACACCATATATTTT.

The chain links TRBV13 to TRBJ2-3; 7 nucleotides match TRBD2. Losses at the gene ends were 4 bases for V and 5 bases for J; bases not matched to a gene: 12. The CDR3 spans 16 residues. Germline V lookup: CDR1 PRHDT, CDR2 FYEKMQ (reference sequence). As DNA, the CDR3 is TGTGCCAGCAGCTCCCTTGGGGGAGGGCCAGGAGATACGCAGTATTTT. Encoded protein: CASSSLGGGPGDTQYF.

This clone qualifies as medium-sized. Other DNA sequences in the same sample also yield this CDR3. V gene TRBV7-3 combines with J gene TRBJ2-3; possibly TRBD1 for D (5 bases). This CDR3 spans 15 amino acids. Looked up from germline, CDR1 is SGHTA and CDR2 is FQGTGA. Trimming pared 0 bases from V and 3 bases from J, leaving 10 bases between. In DNA, the CDR3 is TGTGCCAGCAGCTTAACTGGACAAGGGACAGATACGCAGTATTTT. Translation: CASSLTGQGTDTQYF.

This chain joins TRBV7-2 and TRBJ2-3; no firm D call. Germline CDR1 reads SGHTA; CDR2 reads FQGNSA. The CDR3 has 14 amino acids. The V end lost 5 bases, the J end lost 4 bases, and 13 bases lay between the germline ends. The CDR3 sequence is CASSALPSADTQYF. For the CDR3, the DNA is TGTGCCAGCAGCGCCCTTCCCAGCGCAGATACGCAGTATTTT.

The chain recombines TRBV9 with TRBJ1-3; D may be TRBD1 (5 bases). CDR1 SGDLS and CDR2 YYNGEE come from the germline V gene. Trimming stripped 0 bases from V and 4 bases from J, with 14 bases between. The CDR3 loop spans 16 amino acids. The CDR3 region is CASSVGGTGPGNTIYF. The CDR3 DNA reads as TGTGCCAGCAGCGTAGGGGGCACAGGACCAGGAAACACCATATATTTT. Using reference TRBV9 and TRBJ1-3 for the parts outside the CDR3, the full variable domain is DSGVTQTPKHLITATGQRVTLRCSPRSGDLSVYWYQQSLDQGLQFLIQYYNGEERAKGNILERFSAQQFPDLHSELNLSSLELGDSALYFCASSVGGTGPGNTIYFGEGSWLTVV.

This clone was counted once. The chain joins TRBV19 to TRBJ2-7; a possible D gene is TRBD2 (6 bases). Trimming pared 2 bases from V and 5 bases from J, leaving 10 bases between. The length of the CDR3 is 13 residues. Germline V gene data show CDR1 as LNHDA and CDR2 as SQIVND (reference sequence). CDR3 DNA: TGTGCCAGTAGTATATCGGGAGTGGACGAGCAGTACTTC. Its protein is CASSISGVDEQYF. Using reference TRBV19 and TRBJ2-7 for the parts outside the CDR3, the full variable domain is DGGITQSPKYLFRKEGQNVTLSCEQNLNHDAMYWYRQDPGQGLRLIYYSQIVNDFQKGDIAEGYSVSREKKESFPLTVTSAQKNPTAFYLCASSISGVDEQYFGPGTRLTVT.

The chain is built from TRBV11-2 and TRBJ1-5, with 7 bases aligning to TRBD1. The CDR3 totals 16 residues. Per the germline V gene, CDR1 is SGHAT and CDR2 is FQNNGV. The trim removed 0 bases at V and 4 bases at J, leaving 6 bases unmatched. CDR3 loop: CASSLDRGKGNQPQHF. In nucleotides, the CDR3 is TGTGCCAGCAGCTTAGACAGGGGGAAAGGGAATCAGCCCCAGCATTTT.